This TCR beta chain appears in the sequencing data of a study of blood T cell repertoires in COVID-19. Produced via immunoSEQ multiplex PCR; TCRdb's table is partial and in-frame only. The sample shows some 49,000 clones, roughly 82% of them seen only once. Trimming removed 0 bases from V and 3 bases from J, with 7 bases in between. The CDR3 length is 13 residues. CDR1 SGHRS and CDR2 YFSETQ come from the germline V gene. The sequence was obtained from a woman between 55 and 75 years old with acute or convalescent COVID-19. V gene TRBV5-1 combines with J gene TRBJ2-7; D possibly corresponds to TRBD2 (5 bases). The sequenced sample consisted of peripheral blood. Written as DNA, the CDR3 is TGCGCCAGCAGCTTGGGAGGAGGCTACGAGCAGTACTTC. It codes for CASSLGGGYEQYF. The full variable domain, its missing parts supplied by reference TRBV5-1 and TRBJ2-7, is KAGVTQTPRYLIKTRGQQVTLSCSPISGHRSVSWYQQTPGQGLQFLFEYFSETQRNKGNFPGRFSGRQFSNSRSEMNVSTLELGDSALYLCASSLGGGYEQYFGPGTRLTVT.